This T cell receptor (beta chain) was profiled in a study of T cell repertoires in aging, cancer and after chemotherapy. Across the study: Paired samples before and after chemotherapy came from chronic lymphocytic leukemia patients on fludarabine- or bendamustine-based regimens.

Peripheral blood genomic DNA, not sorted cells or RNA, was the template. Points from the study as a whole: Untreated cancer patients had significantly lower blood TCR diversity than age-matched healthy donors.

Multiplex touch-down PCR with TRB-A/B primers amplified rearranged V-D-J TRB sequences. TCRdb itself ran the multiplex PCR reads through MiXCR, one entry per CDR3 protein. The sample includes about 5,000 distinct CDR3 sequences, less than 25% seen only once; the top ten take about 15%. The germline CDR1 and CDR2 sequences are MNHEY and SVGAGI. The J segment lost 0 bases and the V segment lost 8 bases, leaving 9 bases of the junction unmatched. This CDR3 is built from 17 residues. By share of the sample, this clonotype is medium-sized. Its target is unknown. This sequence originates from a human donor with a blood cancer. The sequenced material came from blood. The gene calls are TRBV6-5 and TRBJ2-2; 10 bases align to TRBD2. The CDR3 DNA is TGTGCCAGCGAAAGGGGAGCGGGGGGGGCGAACACCGGGGAGCTGTTTTTT. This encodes CASERGAGGANTGELFF.